This TCR beta chain was observed in a study of shared clonotypes between healthy human individuals. This table comes from immunoSEQ multiplex PCR, and its TCRdb copy is limited to in-frame clones, with some not included. Here the sample spans around 640,000 clones, roughly 96% being singletons. Terminally differentiated effector memory CD45RA+ cells were excluded by CCR7 positive selection of CD45RO-negative cells. Recent vaccinations or acute infections were absent in the healthy HIV-negative adult donors. This receptor was taken from a woman in her twenties or thirties in good health. Sequencing was done on a sample of naive CD8+ T cells sorted from blood.

The CDR3 loop reads CASSSGGTLYEQYF. As DNA, the CDR3 is TGTGCCAGCAGCTCGGGGGGGACTCTATACGAGCAGTACTTC. J is TRBJ2-7 and V is TRBV5-6, with 8 bases that match TRBD2. The CDR3 length is 14 residues. Germline assignment: CDR1 SGHDT and CDR2 YYEEEE. The V gene end was trimmed by 3 bases and the J gene end by 4 bases; junction bases not matched to a gene: 6.